Listed below are T cell receptor beta chains from one sample, sequenced in a study of T cell changes during pregnancy in multiple sclerosis. Clones were sequenced by immunoSEQ multiplex PCR, and TCRdb holds only the in-frame ones, with some missing. The sample holds about 100,000 clones, approximately 89% seen once. The material was peripheral blood, obtained after pregnancy. All receptors derive from a female donor with multiple sclerosis, enrolled in a pregnancy study. Both conserved end residues are part of each CDR3. Each record gives: clone size, CDR3 length, J gene, V gene, D gene, CDR3 protein, CDR3 DNA. D genes are given only for firm matches. Size values are once, few and many counts, or a class for expanded clones, and some rows have none.

size: once
length: 15
J: TRBJ1-2
V: TRBV13
D: .
CDR3: CASSLKGRQGYGYTF
DNA: TGTGCCAGCAGCTTAAAAGGCCGGCAGGGTTATGGCTACACCTTC

size: .
length: 12
J: TRBJ2-1
V: TRBV7-2
D: .
CDR3: CASSLVSYEQFF
DNA: TGTGCCAGCAGCTTAGTCAGTTATGAGCAGTTCTTC

size: .
length: 13
J: TRBJ1-2
V: TRBV27
D: TRBD1
CDR3: CASSWDRALGYTF
DNA: TGTGCCAGCAGTTGGGACAGGGCTTTAGGCTACACCTTC

size: .
length: 18
J: TRBJ1-2
V: TRBV27
D: TRBD1
CDR3: CASSLWLPGDRGPYGYTF
DNA: TGTGCCAGCAGTTTATGGCTACCTGGTGACAGGGGGCCTTATGGCTACACCTTC

size: .
length: 15
J: TRBJ2-5
V: TRBV5-1
D: TRBD2
CDR3: CASSPGTSAQETQYF
DNA: TGCGCCAGCAGCCCCGGGACTAGCGCCCAAGAGACCCAGTACTTC

size: .
length: 13
J: TRBJ2-2
V: TRBV6-1
D: TRBD1
CDR3: CASSEKDRGTVFF
DNA: TGTGCCAGCAGTGAAAAGGACAGGGGTACGGTGTTTTTT

size: .
length: 14
J: TRBJ2-1
V: TRBV7-8
D: TRBD2
CDR3: CASNPGLDHNEQFF
DNA: TGTGCCAGCAACCCGGGACTAGACCACAATGAGCAGTTCTTC

size: .
length: 12
J: TRBJ2-1
V: TRBV5-4
D: .
CDR3: CASSLPYNEQFF
DNA: TGTGCCAGCAGCTTGCCGTACAATGAGCAGTTCTTC

size: .
length: 15
J: TRBJ1-1
V: TRBV19
D: .
CDR3: CASSIDREGWSEAFF
DNA: TGTGCCAGTAGTATAGATCGGGAGGGGTGGAGTGAAGCTTTCTTT

size: .
length: 13
J: TRBJ2-5
V: TRBV19
D: TRBD1
CDR3: CASSGQGQETQYF
DNA: TGTGCCAGTAGTGGACAGGGACAAGAGACCCAGTACTTC

size: .
length: 16
J: TRBJ2-2
V: TRBV5-5
D: TRBD1
CDR3: CASSPTRGTGVGELFF
DNA: TGTGCCAGCAGTCCAACCCGGGGGACAGGGGTCGGGGAGCTGTTTTTT

size: once
length: 16
J: TRBJ2-7
V: TRBV7-6
D: TRBD2
CDR3: CASSARTSGGPYEQYF
DNA: TGTGCCAGCAGCGCCCGGACTAGCGGGGGGCCCTACGAGCAGTACTTC

size: .
length: 13
J: TRBJ1-6
V: TRBV6-1
D: .
CDR3: CASNSQGYSPLHF
DNA: TGTGCCAGCAACTCACAGGGCTATTCACCCCTCCACTTT

size: once
length: 13
J: TRBJ1-1
V: TRBV25-1
D: .
CDR3: CASRDTMNTEAFF
DNA: TGTGCCAGCAGGGACACCATGAACACTGAAGCTTTCTTT

size: few
length: 13
J: TRBJ2-3
V: TRBV5-4
D: .
CDR3: CASSSRGSDTQYF
DNA: TGTGCCAGCAGCTCCCGGGGATCAGATACGCAGTATTTT

size: few
length: 10
J: TRBJ2-7
V: TRBV6-1
D: .
CDR3: CASNSYEQYF
DNA: TGTGCCAGCAATTCGTACGAGCAGTACTTC

size: .
length: 16
J: TRBJ1-2
V: TRBV6-6
D: .
CDR3: CASTSVEGPFGNGYTF
DNA: TGTGCCAGCACCTCGGTGGAGGGCCCCTTTGGAAATGGCTACACCTTC

size: .
length: 17
J: TRBJ2-1
V: TRBV7-6
D: TRBD1
CDR3: CASSLFGQGSSYNEQFF
DNA: TGTGCCAGCAGCTTATTCGGACAGGGCAGCTCCTACAATGAGCAGTTCTTC

size: .
length: 14
J: TRBJ1-2
V: TRBV2
D: TRBD1
CDR3: CASSRTGLDYGYTF
DNA: TGTGCCAGCAGCCGGACAGGTTTGGACTATGGCTACACCTTC

size: .
length: 13
J: TRBJ2-5
V: TRBV5-1
D: .
CDR3: CASSLEGRGTQYF
DNA: TGCGCCAGCAGCTTGGAAGGCCGGGGGACCCAGTACTTC

size: .
length: 13
J: TRBJ2-1
V: TRBV2
D: .
CDR3: CASSTRVVNEQFF
DNA: TGTGCCAGCAGTACCAGGGTAGTCAATGAGCAGTTCTTC

size: once
length: 15
J: TRBJ2-2
V: TRBV5-4
D: .
CDR3: CASSFGTGHTGELFF
DNA: TGTGCCAGCAGCTTTGGTACAGGCCACACCGGGGAGCTGTTTTTT

size: .
length: 15
J: TRBJ1-1
V: TRBV6-5
D: .
CDR3: CASSYSTGRNTEAFF
DNA: TGTGCCAGCAGTTACTCGACTGGGAGGAACACTGAAGCTTTCTTT

size: .
length: 14
J: TRBJ1-6
V: TRBV18
D: .
CDR3: CASSPGDRNSPLHF
DNA: TGTGCCAGCTCACCGGGAGACAGGAATTCACCCCTCCACTTT

size: .
length: 19
J: TRBJ2-4
V: TRBV4-2
D: TRBD2
CDR3: CASSQDGASGGGGKNIQYF
DNA: TGTGCCAGCAGCCAAGATGGGGCTAGCGGGGGGGGCGGCAAAAACATTCAGTACTTC

size: .
length: 15
J: TRBJ1-5
V: TRBV6-1
D: .
CDR3: CASSEGGRSNQPQHF
DNA: TGTGCCAGCAGTGAGGGAGGTAGAAGCAATCAGCCCCAGCATTTT

size: .
length: 16
J: TRBJ1-1
V: TRBV18
D: TRBD1
CDR3: CASSLTGTGRDTEAFF
DNA: TGTGCCAGCTCACTTACCGGGACAGGAAGGGACACTGAAGCTTTCTTT

size: once
length: 13
J: TRBJ2-1
V: TRBV28
D: TRBD2
CDR3: CASGPPGRNEQFF
DNA: TGTGCCAGCGGCCCCCCCGGGAGGAATGAGCAGTTCTTC

size: .
length: 12
J: TRBJ1-2
V: TRBV6-5
D: .
CDR3: CASSYSVGELTF
DNA: TGTGCCAGCAGTTACTCGGTTGGAGAACTCACCTTC

size: .
length: 15
J: TRBJ2-2
V: TRBV25-1
D: TRBD2
CDR3: CASRSPLAGTGELFF
DNA: TGTGCCAGCAGGTCCCCCCTAGCGGGGACCGGGGAGCTGTTTTTT

size: few
length: 15
J: TRBJ2-1
V: TRBV6-1
D: TRBD2
CDR3: CASTPEAGGSNEQFF
DNA: TGTGCCAGCACCCCGGAAGCGGGGGGAAGCAATGAGCAGTTCTTC

size: .
length: 12
J: TRBJ2-1
V: TRBV9
D: .
CDR3: CASTNGGNEQFF
DNA: TGTGCCAGCACCAACGGAGGGAATGAGCAGTTCTTC

size: few
length: 12
J: TRBJ1-1
V: TRBV30
D: TRBD1
CDR3: CAQRQGRTEAFF
DNA: TGTGCCCAACGACAGGGAAGGACTGAAGCTTTCTTT

size: .
length: 15
J: TRBJ2-4
V: TRBV14
D: .
CDR3: CASSHRVGGKNIQYF
DNA: TGTGCCAGCAGCCACCGAGTAGGGGGCAAAAACATTCAGTACTTC

size: .
length: 14
J: TRBJ1-5
V: TRBV2
D: .
CDR3: CASSEARGRQPQHF
DNA: TGTGCCAGCAGTGAAGCCAGGGGTAGACAGCCCCAGCATTTT